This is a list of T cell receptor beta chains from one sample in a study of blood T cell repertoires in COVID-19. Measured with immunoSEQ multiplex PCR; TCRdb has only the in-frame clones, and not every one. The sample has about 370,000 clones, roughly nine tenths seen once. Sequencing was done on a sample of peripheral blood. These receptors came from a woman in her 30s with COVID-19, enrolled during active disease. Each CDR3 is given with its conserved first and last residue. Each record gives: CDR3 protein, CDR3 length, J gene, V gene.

CDR3: CASSRDSSTDTQYF
length: 14
J: TRBJ2-3
V: TRBV18

CDR3: CASSSPGLTDTQYF
length: 14
J: TRBJ2-3
V: TRBV11-3

CDR3: CATIRLGSYEQYF
length: 13
J: TRBJ2-7
V: TRBV7-9

CDR3: CASSFSAGETQYF
length: 13
J: TRBJ2-5
V: TRBV27

CDR3: CASSLQGWAGYTF
length: 13
J: TRBJ1-2
V: TRBV12-3/TRBV12-4

CDR3: CASSLEGGGTEAFF
length: 14
J: TRBJ1-1
V: TRBV5-1

CDR3: CASSIELAGGLGTQYF
length: 16
J: TRBJ2-3
V: TRBV19

CDR3: CSVEDQTGRGYTF
length: 13
J: TRBJ1-2
V: TRBV29-1

CDR3: CASGLDIRDRVDEKLFF
length: 17
J: TRBJ1-4
V: TRBV12-5

CDR3: CASSVAVAVDQETQYF
length: 16
J: TRBJ2-5
V: TRBV9

CDR3: CASSVDGYEVNEKLFF
length: 16
J: TRBJ1-4
V: TRBV9

CDR3: CASSISPGETQYF
length: 13
J: TRBJ2-5
V: TRBV6-5

CDR3: CAISHSSPGQGTYNEQFF
length: 18
J: TRBJ2-1
V: TRBV10-3

CDR3: CASSRGGSYGYTF
length: 13
J: TRBJ1-2
V: TRBV3-1/TRBV3-2

CDR3: CASSHSGFAYGYTF
length: 14
J: TRBJ1-2
V: TRBV28

CDR3: CATSPQGSTSGANVLTF
length: 17
J: TRBJ2-6
V: TRBV15

CDR3: CASSKGQASSDTQYF
length: 15
J: TRBJ2-3
V: TRBV4-1

CDR3: CASKREEGDTQYF
length: 13
J: TRBJ2-3
V: TRBV2

CDR3: CATHRGTSYGYTF
length: 13
J: TRBJ1-2
V: TRBV5-8

CDR3: CATSSVSTDTQYF
length: 13
J: TRBJ2-3
V: TRBV15

CDR3: CASSLYSGGANEQFF
length: 15
J: TRBJ2-1
V: TRBV5-6

CDR3: CAIRGGQGPDTQYF
length: 14
J: TRBJ2-3
V: TRBV10-3

CDR3: CASRVTGVDNQPQHF
length: 15
J: TRBJ1-5
V: TRBV2

CDR3: CASSYEYADSGNTIYF
length: 16
J: TRBJ1-3
V: TRBV5-5

CDR3: CASRQGDEKLFF
length: 12
J: TRBJ1-4
V: TRBV10-2

CDR3: CASSSSDPTKGGEGYTF
length: 17
J: TRBJ1-2
V: TRBV11-2

CDR3: CASSMDRVGEQYF
length: 13
J: TRBJ2-7
V: TRBV19

CDR3: CASTRGGSTDTQYF
length: 14
J: TRBJ2-3
V: TRBV6-6

CDR3: CASETGDNQPQHF
length: 13
J: TRBJ1-5
V: TRBV28

CDR3: CASSLATGRVEQFF
length: 14
J: TRBJ2-1
V: TRBV5-1

CDR3: CASRVGQGHTEAFF
length: 14
J: TRBJ1-1
V: TRBV2

CDR3: CASQGGSGGANEQFF
length: 15
J: TRBJ2-1
V: TRBV19

CDR3: CASSYSGTGPTEAFF
length: 15
J: TRBJ1-1
V: TRBV6-5

CDR3: CASSRFGHYEQYF
length: 13
J: TRBJ2-7
V: TRBV28

CDR3: CASRTGDTEAFF
length: 12
J: TRBJ1-1
V: TRBV5-1

CDR3: CASREGLRETEAFF
length: 14
J: TRBJ1-1
V: TRBV6-5

CDR3: CASSPRTGGVSGELFF
length: 16
J: TRBJ2-2
V: TRBV11-2

CDR3: CASSQAGQGLETQYF
length: 15
J: TRBJ2-5
V: TRBV3-1/TRBV3-2

CDR3: CASSIVLSQGELFF
length: 14
J: TRBJ2-2
V: TRBV19

CDR3: CTSSQDAAGTGELFF
length: 15
J: TRBJ2-2
V: TRBV1

CDR3: CATSRDRGGAYEQYF
length: 15
J: TRBJ2-7
V: TRBV15

CDR3: CASSDWDRGPEQYF
length: 14
J: TRBJ2-7
V: TRBV10-2

CDR3: CAWNRRAMNTEAFF
length: 14
J: TRBJ1-1
V: TRBV30

CDR3: CASSSLAGTSTDTQYF
length: 16
J: TRBJ2-3
V: TRBV5-4

CDR3: CASSRGGYEQFF
length: 12
J: TRBJ2-1
V: TRBV18

CDR3: CASSQESSVAGGNQPQHF
length: 18
J: TRBJ1-5
V: TRBV4-3

CDR3: CASSDALTGAGETQYF
length: 16
J: TRBJ2-5
V: TRBV2